These 30 T cell receptor beta chains were sequenced from one sample in a study of regulatory T cells in long-lasting Graves disease. The time point was: newly diagnosed GD, antithyroid drugs for less than 3 months. After RNA was extracted from PBMCs, the TCR library was made from it. In building TCR beta libraries, iRepertoire HTBI primers were used together with Arm-PCR of CDR3 regions. TCRdb analysed the multiplex PCR reads with MiXCR anew, one entry per CDR3 protein. The profile shows 440,000 or so distinct CDR3 sequences, just under 15% of them singletons. This sample was also put to use in a study of T cells in Graves' hyperthyroidism and ophthalmopathy.

The specimen comprised peripheral blood mononuclear cells (PBMCs), sampled at new diagnosis, from a patient treated with antithyroid drugs. These receptors were taken from a woman younger than 45 with Graves disease.

The V and J genes are TRBV19 and TRBJ2-1, with 10 bases fitting TRBD2. This CDR3 contains 15 residues. Unmatched junction bases numbered 4, after V lost 3 bases and J lost 5 bases. Germline-derived CDR1 and CDR2 are LNHDA and SQIVND (reference sequence). DNA of the CDR3: TGTGCCAGTAGTATCCTAGCGGGAGTCAACAATGAGCAGTTCTTC. Residues: CASSILAGVNNEQFF.

The chain employs TRBV29-1 and TRBJ1-1; possible D gene TRBD1, 5 bases. V was clipped by 6 bases and J by 1 base, with 12 bases between them. The CDR3 is 13 residues long. Germline loops: CDR1 SQVTM, CDR2 ANQGSEA. Written as DNA, the CDR3 is TGCAGCGTGATTGACAGTGCGAACACTGAAGCTTTCTTT. Translating gives CSVIDSANTEAFF.

This chain joins TRBV15 and TRBJ1-5; D ambiguous. V was shortened by 3 bases and J by 0 bases, with 9 bases between the two germline ends. The germline CDR1 and CDR2 sequences are LNHNV and YYDKDF (reference sequence). The CDR3 is made up of 15 amino acids. This chain's CDR3 is CATSSAIYSNQPQHF. The CDR3 nucleotides read TGTGCCACCAGCAGTGCAATCTATAGCAATCAGCCCCAGCATTTT.

This chain links TRBV25-1 with TRBJ2-5; no firm D call. CDR1 and CDR2 from the germline V gene are MGHDK and SYGVNS. CDR3 length: 15 amino acids. V dropped 6 bases and J dropped 2 bases, with 16 bases sitting between them. In nucleotides, the CDR3 is TGTGCCAGCAGGCCCGAGACCCAGTTACAAGAGACCCAGTACTTC. Translation: CASRPETQLQETQYF.

This clonotype was picked up many times. This chain uses TRBV3-1 with TRBJ1-4; D gene unclear. The V end was cut by 5 bases, the J end by 5 bases, with 24 bases between. This CDR3 region has 18 residues. Germline CDR1 LGHDT, CDR2 YNNKEL (reference sequence). The CDR3 bases are TGTGCCAGCAGCGACTTCGGACGAGCGGAGACTACCAATGAAAAACTGTTTTTT. It is translated as CASSDFGRAETTNEKLFF.

This clonotype was seen many times. V gene TRBV7-3 combines with J gene TRBJ2-1; TRBD2 matches at 11 bases. V was clipped by 5 bases and J by 10 bases; unmatched bases: 4. Germline CDR1 reads SGHTA; CDR2 reads FQGTGA. The CDR3 extends over 13 amino acids. The CDR3 DNA sequence: TGTGCCAGCAGCGCGACTAGCGGGACCGAGCAGTTCTTC. It specifies CASSATSGTEQFF. The full variable domain, completed using reference TRBV7-3 and TRBJ2-1, is GAGVSQTPSNKVTEKGKYVELRCDPISGHTALYWYRQSLGQGPEFLIYFQGTGAADDSGLPNDRFFAVRPEGSVSTLKIQRTERGDSAVYLCASSATSGTEQFFGPGTRLTVL.

Notes on this clonotype: A much larger clonotype is one base distant, so this may be a read error. The rearrangement joins TRBV12-3 or TRBV12-4 to TRBJ2-7; D is ambiguous. This CDR3 is 13 amino acids long. The CDR3 DNA is TGTGCCAGCAGTTCGCCCCCTTCCTACGGGCAGTACTTC. Protein product: CASSSPPSYGQYF.

The chain links TRBV9 to TRBJ2-1; D is ambiguous. The ends were cut back, 4 bases at V and 7 bases at J, with 21 bases in the middle. Looked up from germline, CDR1 is SGDLS and CDR2 is YYNGEE. CDR3 length equals 16 residues. The CDR3 DNA is TGTGCCAGCAGCTTCCCCCAGACGGTAGCTCGGAATGAGCAGTTCTTC. Translating it yields CASSFPQTVARNEQFF. Full variable domain (missing parts from reference TRBV9 and TRBJ2-1): DSGVTQTPKHLITATGQRVTLRCSPRSGDLSVYWYQQSLDQGLQFLIQYYNGEERAKGNILERFSAQQFPDLHSELNLSSLELGDSALYFCASSFPQTVARNEQFFGPGTRLTVL.

There are many counts of this clonotype. This chain links TRBV6-1 with TRBJ2-5, with a weak D call TRBD1 (5 bases). Trimming left V 3 bases short and J 5 bases short, with 10 bases between. The V gene's germline CDR1 is MNHNS and CDR2 SASEGT. CDR3 length equals 13 residues. The CDR3 nucleotides read TGTGCCAGCAGTGACAGGGTGATGGAGACCCAGTACTTC. Its protein is CASSDRVMETQYF.

The gene calls are TRBV9 and TRBJ2-7, with D possibly matching TRBD1 (6 bases). The CDR3 has 14 amino acids. The germline gives CDR1 SGDLS, CDR2 YYNGEE. Trimming took 3 bases from V and 3 from J, leaving 13 bases between them. In DNA form, the CDR3 reads TGTGCCAGCAGCGCCGATGGACAGAACTACGAGCAGTACTTC. Translating gives CASSADGQNYEQYF.

Ten or more counts support this clonotype. The chain combines TRBV29-1 with TRBJ2-1; 10 bases map to TRBD2. Germline trimming cut 1 base from V and 2 bases from J; bases unmatched to any gene: 8. The CDR3 extends over 17 amino acids. Germline CDR1 and CDR2: SQVTM and ANQGSEA. The CDR3 loop is CSVEAFLGLAPYNEQFF. CDR3 coding DNA: TGCAGCGTTGAAGCGTTTTTGGGACTAGCGCCCTACAATGAGCAGTTCTTC.

In its sample, this clonotype was seen many times. V is TRBV12-3 or TRBV12-4 and J is TRBJ2-1; D possibly corresponds to TRBD2 (6 bases). This CDR3 has 15 residues. The V end lost 1 base, the J end lost 8 bases, and 15 bases lay between the germline ends. The CDR3 spells CASSLEGGGGDEQFF. The CDR3 coding sequence is TGTGCCAGCAGTTTAGAGGGTGGGGGAGGCGATGAGCAGTTCTTC.

This clonotype was found many times. J is TRBJ2-1 and V is TRBV6-1, with TRBD2 identical over 10 bases. Germline assignment: CDR1 MNHNS and CDR2 SASEGT. The CDR3 is 15 amino acids. V shed 8 bases and J 7 bases; nucleotides not matched to a gene: 11. Here the CDR3 reads CASSLGRSGRNEQFF. DNA for the CDR3: TGTGCCAGCTCCCTAGGTCGTAGCGGGAGGAATGAGCAGTTCTTC.

Many counts were recorded for this clonotype. This chain joins TRBV7-6 and TRBJ2-1; TRBD2 matches 9 bases. V lost 4 bases to trimming and J lost 4 bases; unmatched junction nucleotides: 8. Germline V lookup: CDR1 SGHVS, CDR2 FNYEAQ. The CDR3 is 16 residues long. The CDR3 sequence: CASSSGLAIGYNEQFF. The CDR3 DNA reads as TGTGCCAGCAGCTCGGGACTAGCTATTGGGTACAATGAGCAGTTCTTC.

J is TRBJ2-1 and V is TRBV11-3; 9 bases fit TRBD1. Germline V gives CDR1 SGHNT, CDR2 YENEEA. Trimming at V came to 2 bases and at J to 6 bases, leaving 5 bases not matched to a gene. This CDR3 comprises 15 residues. In DNA form, the CDR3 reads TGTGCCAGCAGCTTACTCGGACAGGGGATCAATGAGCAGTTCTTC. Encoded protein: CASSLLGQGINEQFF.

There are many counts of this clonotype. The chain combines TRBV28 with TRBJ2-7; 12 nucleotides line up with TRBD2. The CDR3 is made up of 15 amino acids. Germline-derived CDR1 and CDR2 are MDHEN and SYDVKM. With 7 bases clipped from V and 3 bases from J, the junction kept 7 bases outside the gene matches. CDR3 sequence (DNA): TGTGCCAGCACCACCCCGGGACTAGCGGGCTACGAGCAGTACTTC. Translation gives CASTTPGLAGYEQYF.

This clonotype is a singleton in its sample. The junction does not match germline at one end; this may be a read error. The V and J genes are TRBV29-1 and TRBJ2-1; 9 bases line up with TRBD2. The CDR3 totals 14 residues. Germline V CDR1 and CDR2: SQVTM, ANQGSEA. Here the CDR3 reads CSVVWSSGINEQLF. CDR3 bases: TGCAGCGTTGTTTGGTCTAGCGGGATCAATGAGCAGCTCTTC.

In its sample, this clonotype was seen a few times. The gene calls are TRBV7-9 and TRBJ2-1, with 10 bases matching TRBD1. CDR3 size: 16 residues. Germline assignment: CDR1 SEHNR and CDR2 FQNEAQ (reference sequence). With 2 bases clipped from V and 5 bases from J, the junction kept 6 bases outside the gene matches. CDR3 sequence (DNA): TGTGCCAGCAGCTTATCGAGACAGGGGGCGAACAATGAGCAGTTCTTC. It is translated as CASSLSRQGANNEQFF.

V usage is TRBV30 and J usage is TRBJ1-3; no clear D gene. V was cut by 5 bases and J by 0 bases, with 8 bases left in between. The CDR3 has 13 residues. Germline lookup yields CDR1 GTSNPN and CDR2 SVGIG (reference sequence). CDR3 sequence: CAWVIDSGNTIYF. DNA for the CDR3: TGTGCCTGGGTCATTGACTCTGGAAACACCATATATTTT. Filled out from reference TRBV30 and TRBJ1-3, the complete variable domain reads SQTIHQWPATLVQPVGSPLSLECTVEGTSNPNLYWYRQAAGRGLQLLFYSVGIGQISSEVPQNLSASRPQDRQFILSSKKLLLSDSGFYLCAWVIDSGNTIYFGEGSWLTVV.

This clonotype showed up just a few times. This sequence joins TRBV28 and TRBJ2-7; TRBD2 might be the D (6 bases). The CDR3 covers 15 residues. Germline V gene data show CDR1 as MDHEN and CDR2 as SYDVKM. V was shortened by 6 bases and J by 2 bases, with 17 bases between the two germline ends. This chain's CDR3 is CASRQAGGAAYEQYF. The CDR3 DNA sequence: TGTGCCAGCAGACAGGCTGGAGGGGCCGCCTACGAGCAGTACTTC.

This clonotype came up many times. The V gene is TRBV27, the J gene TRBJ2-2, with D tentatively TRBD1 or TRBD2 (5 bases each). The V gene lost 3 bases and the J gene lost 3 bases, with 11 bases spanning the gap. The CDR3 has 15 residues. Germline CDR1 MNHEY, CDR2 SMNVEV (reference sequence). CDR3 coding DNA: TGTGCCAGCAGTTTCGGGACGGGATACACCGGGGAGCTGTTTTTT. Translation: CASSFGTGYTGELFF.

This clonotype was recorded a few times. CDR3 sequence: CASSYSTGTGELFF. The CDR3 nucleotides read TGTGCCAGCAGTTACTCGACAGGGACCGGGGAGCTGTTTTTT. V and J are TRBV6-2 or TRBV6-3 and TRBJ2-2, with 7 bases identical to TRBD1. The CDR3 has 14 residues. Germline CDR1 MNHEY, CDR2 SVGEGT. V lost 0 bases and J lost 5; bases outside the gene matches: 0.

This clonotype came up many times. The chain links TRBV6-5 to TRBJ2-1; TRBD1 aligns across 7 bases. This CDR3 region has 13 residues. Germline CDR1 MNHEY, CDR2 SVGAGI. With 0 bases clipped from V and 10 bases from J, the junction kept 3 bases outside the gene matches. The DNA for the CDR3 is TGTGCCAGCAGTTACTCTCCGGGACAGGAGCAGTTCTTC. Its protein product is CASSYSPGQEQFF.

This clonotype was detected only once. The germline gene is not matched at one end of the junction; a read error may be the cause. The gene calls are TRBV11-2 and TRBJ2-7, with 14 nucleotides matching TRBD2. This CDR3 has 14 amino acids. Per the germline V gene, CDR1 is SGHAT and CDR2 is FQNNGV. Written as DNA, the CDR3 is TGCGCCAGCAGCCAACATGGACTAGCGGGGGGTCTGTACTTC. This codes for CASSQHGLAGGLYF.

About this clonotype itself: This may be a read error, as it is one base from a much larger clone. The CDR3 ends on some other residue instead of the conserved phenylalanine or tryptophan, so this is likely a read error. This rearrangement joins TRBV13 to TRBJ1-2; D is perhaps TRBD1 (5 bases). Germline lookup yields CDR1 PRHDT and CDR2 FYEKMQ (reference sequence). V was trimmed by 5 bases and J by 2 bases, leaving 9 bases between them. This CDR3 spans 13 amino acids. CDR3 DNA: TGTGCCAGCAGCCTAAACAGGAACTATGGCTACACCTCC. Translated: CASSLNRNYGYTS.

The V and J genes are TRBV19 and TRBJ2-7; maybe TRBD2 (5 bases). Germline CDR1 and CDR2: LNHDA and SQIVND (reference sequence). V lost 3 bases, J lost 2 bases, and 11 bases lay in between. The CDR3 loop spans 14 amino acids. The CDR3 bases are TGTGCCAGTAGTATGGCCGAGGGAGCCTACGAGCAGTACTTC. Translation gives CASSMAEGAYEQYF.

The sample holds many counts of this clonotype. V gene TRBV27 combines with J gene TRBJ2-5; perhaps TRBD2 as D (6 bases). In germline, CDR1 is MNHEY, CDR2 SMNVEV (reference sequence). The CDR3 has 14 amino acids. The ends were cut back, 1 base at V and 1 base at J, with 7 bases in the middle. The CDR3 spells CASSLLAAQETQYF. Here the CDR3 DNA reads TGTGCCAGCAGTTTATTAGCGGCCCAAGAGACCCAGTACTTC.

A remark on this clonotype: This may stem from a read error, because a much larger clone lies one nucleotide away. The rearrangement joins TRBV28 to TRBJ2-1; possible D gene TRBD2, 5 bases. The CDR3 runs to 14 residues. Germline CDR1 reads MDHEN; CDR2 reads SYDVKM. The CDR3 DNA is TGTGCCAGCAGAGCGGCGGTTTCCTACAATGAGCAGCTCTTC. This encodes CASRAAVSYNEQLF.

The rearrangement uses TRBV5-1 and TRBJ2-2, with 14 bases fitting TRBD2. CDR3 length equals 19 residues. Germline trimming cut 2 bases from V and 6 bases from J; bases unmatched to any gene: 12. The germline V gene encodes CDR1 SGHRS and CDR2 YFSETQ. For the CDR3, the DNA is TGCGCCAGCAGCTTTTGGACGGCCCGGACTAGCGGGAGGTCCGGGGAGCTGTTTTTT. This sequence encodes CASSFWTARTSGRSGELFF.

This clonotype has only a few counts. The V call is TRBV3-1, the J call TRBJ2-1; the match to TRBD2 covers 9 bases. Germline V lookup: CDR1 LGHDT, CDR2 YNNKEL (reference sequence). The CDR3 loop spans 15 amino acids. The V gene end was trimmed by 5 bases and the J gene end by 9 bases; junction bases not matched to a gene: 11. CDR3 DNA: TGTGCCAGCAGCACCACGGCGGGAGGGCGTCTTGAGCAGTTCTTC. It specifies CASSTTAGGRLEQFF.